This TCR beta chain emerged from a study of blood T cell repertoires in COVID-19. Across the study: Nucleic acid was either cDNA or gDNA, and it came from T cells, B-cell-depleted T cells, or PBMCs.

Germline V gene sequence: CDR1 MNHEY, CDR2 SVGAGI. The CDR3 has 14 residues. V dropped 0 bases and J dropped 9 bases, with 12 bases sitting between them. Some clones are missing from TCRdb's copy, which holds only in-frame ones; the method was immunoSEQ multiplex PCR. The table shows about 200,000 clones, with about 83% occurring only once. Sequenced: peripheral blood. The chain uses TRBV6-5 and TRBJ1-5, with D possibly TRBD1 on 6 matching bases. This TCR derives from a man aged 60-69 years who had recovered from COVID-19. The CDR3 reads CASSYSQGLGPQHF. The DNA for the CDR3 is TGTGCCAGCAGTTACTCGCAGGGGCTCGGGCCCCAGCATTTT.